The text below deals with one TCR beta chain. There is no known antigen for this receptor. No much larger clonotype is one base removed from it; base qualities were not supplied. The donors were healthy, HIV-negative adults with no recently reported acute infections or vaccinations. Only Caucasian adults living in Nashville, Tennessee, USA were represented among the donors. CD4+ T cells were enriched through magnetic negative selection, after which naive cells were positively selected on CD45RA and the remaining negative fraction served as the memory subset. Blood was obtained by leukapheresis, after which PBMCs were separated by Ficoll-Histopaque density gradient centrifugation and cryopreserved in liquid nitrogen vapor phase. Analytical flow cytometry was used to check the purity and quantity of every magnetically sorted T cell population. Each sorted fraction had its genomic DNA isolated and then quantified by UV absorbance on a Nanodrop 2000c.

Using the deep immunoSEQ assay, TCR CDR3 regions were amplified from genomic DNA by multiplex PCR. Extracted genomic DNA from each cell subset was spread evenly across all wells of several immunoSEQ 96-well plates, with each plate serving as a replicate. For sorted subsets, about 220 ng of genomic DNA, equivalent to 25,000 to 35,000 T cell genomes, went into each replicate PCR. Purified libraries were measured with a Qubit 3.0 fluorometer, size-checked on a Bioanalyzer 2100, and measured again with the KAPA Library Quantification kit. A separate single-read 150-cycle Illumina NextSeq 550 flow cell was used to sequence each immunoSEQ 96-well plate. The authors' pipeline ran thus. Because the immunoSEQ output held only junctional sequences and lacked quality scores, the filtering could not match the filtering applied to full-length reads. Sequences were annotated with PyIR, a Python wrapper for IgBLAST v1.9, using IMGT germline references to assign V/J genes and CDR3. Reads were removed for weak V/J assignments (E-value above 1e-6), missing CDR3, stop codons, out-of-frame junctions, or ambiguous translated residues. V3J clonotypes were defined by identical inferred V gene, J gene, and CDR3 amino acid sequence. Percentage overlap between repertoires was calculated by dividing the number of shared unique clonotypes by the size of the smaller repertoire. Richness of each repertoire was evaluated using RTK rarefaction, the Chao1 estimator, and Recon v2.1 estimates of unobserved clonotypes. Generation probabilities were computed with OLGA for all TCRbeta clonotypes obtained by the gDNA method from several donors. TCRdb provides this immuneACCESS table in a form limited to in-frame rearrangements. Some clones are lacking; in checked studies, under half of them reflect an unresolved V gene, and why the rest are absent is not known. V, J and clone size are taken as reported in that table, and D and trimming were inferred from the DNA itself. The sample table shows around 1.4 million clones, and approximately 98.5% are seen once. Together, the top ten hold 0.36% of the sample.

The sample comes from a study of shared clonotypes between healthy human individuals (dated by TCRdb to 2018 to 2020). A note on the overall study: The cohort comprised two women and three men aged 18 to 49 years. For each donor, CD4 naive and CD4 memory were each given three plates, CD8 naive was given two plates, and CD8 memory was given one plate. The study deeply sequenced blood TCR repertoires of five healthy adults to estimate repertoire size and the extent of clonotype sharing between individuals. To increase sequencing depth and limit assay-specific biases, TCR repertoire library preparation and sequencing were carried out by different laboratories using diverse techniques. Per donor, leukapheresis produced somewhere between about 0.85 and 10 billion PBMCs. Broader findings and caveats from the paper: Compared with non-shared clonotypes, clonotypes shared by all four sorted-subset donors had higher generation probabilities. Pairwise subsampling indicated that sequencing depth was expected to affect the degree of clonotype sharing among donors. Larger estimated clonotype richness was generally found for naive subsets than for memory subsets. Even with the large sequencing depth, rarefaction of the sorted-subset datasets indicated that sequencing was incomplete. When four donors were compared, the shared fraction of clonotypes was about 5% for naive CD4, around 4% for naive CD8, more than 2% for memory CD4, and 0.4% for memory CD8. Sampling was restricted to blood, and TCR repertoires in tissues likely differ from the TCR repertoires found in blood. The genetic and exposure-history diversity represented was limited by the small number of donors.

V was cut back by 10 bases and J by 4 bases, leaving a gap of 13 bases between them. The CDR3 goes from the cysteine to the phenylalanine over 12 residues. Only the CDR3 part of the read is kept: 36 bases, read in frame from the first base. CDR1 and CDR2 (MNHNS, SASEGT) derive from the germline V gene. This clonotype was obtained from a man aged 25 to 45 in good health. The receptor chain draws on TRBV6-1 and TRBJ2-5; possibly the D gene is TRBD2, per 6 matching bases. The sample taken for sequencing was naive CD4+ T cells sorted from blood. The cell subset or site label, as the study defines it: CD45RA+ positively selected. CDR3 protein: CATVWGGETQYF. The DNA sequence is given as TGTGCCACCGTTTGGGGAGGAGAGACCCAGTACTTC.